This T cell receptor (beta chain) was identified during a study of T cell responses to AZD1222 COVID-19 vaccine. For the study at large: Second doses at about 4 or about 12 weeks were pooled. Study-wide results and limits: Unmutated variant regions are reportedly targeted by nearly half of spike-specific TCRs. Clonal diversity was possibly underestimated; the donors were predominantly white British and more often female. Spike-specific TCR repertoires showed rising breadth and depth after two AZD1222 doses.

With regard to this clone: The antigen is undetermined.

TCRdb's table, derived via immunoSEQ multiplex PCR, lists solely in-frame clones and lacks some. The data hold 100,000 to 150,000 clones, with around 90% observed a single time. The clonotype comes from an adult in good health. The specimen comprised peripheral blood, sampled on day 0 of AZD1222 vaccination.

CDR3 residues: CATKDGLSLPDEQFF. The CDR3 region has the DNA TGTGCCACCAAGGATGGGCTATCCCTCCCCGATGAGCAGTTCTTC. This chain connects TRBV24-1 to TRBJ2-1; D remains unclear. Trimming cost V 8 bases and J 8 bases, with 21 bases left between them. The CDR3 loop spans 15 amino acids. Germline-derived CDR1 and CDR2 are KGHDR and SFDVKD.